The 20 T cell receptor beta chains presented below share a single source sample, sequenced in a study of blood T cells in healthy people across ages. Through a sample-barcoded 5' primer and a J-beta primer mix, a second PCR was run for 7 to 11 cycles. Each CDR3 protein is one row after TCRdb ran MiXCR on the 5' RACE reads. The sample comprises over a million distinct CDR3 sequences, approximately 59% of which are singletons, and 6.5% to 8.5% rests with the top ten. Sequencing was performed on blood. Source of these receptors: a man between 18 and 29 years old in good health.

The chain recombines TRBV6-1 with TRBJ2-5, with TRBD1 as a possible D gene (6 bases). Germline lookup yields CDR1 MNHNS and CDR2 SASEGT. The CDR3 has 14 residues. The V and J ends lost 4 bases and 2 bases respectively, with 11 bases between them. CDR3 sequence reads: CASSGQDTQETQYF. As DNA, the CDR3 is TGTGCCAGCAGTGGACAGGACACACAAGAGACCCAGTACTTC.

CDR3 residues: CASSARGHTETQYF. CDR3 sequence (DNA): TGTGCCAGCAGCGCCAGGGGGCATACGGAGACCCAGTACTTC. The chain joins TRBV7-9 to TRBJ2-5; 8 bases agree with TRBD1. The CDR3 loop spans 14 amino acids. Unmatched junction bases numbered 7, after V lost 5 bases and J lost 5 bases. CDR1 is SEHNR and CDR2 is FQNEAQ in the germline V gene (reference sequence).

The gene calls are TRBV7-2 and TRBJ2-3; 8 nucleotides align to TRBD2. This CDR3 has 16 residues. Trimming took 2 bases from V and 6 from J; bases not matched to a gene: 10. The germline CDR1 and CDR2 sequences are SGHTA and FQGNSA. CDR3 nucleotides: TGTGCCAGCAGCTTATTGGCGGGGGGTGGGGTGGATACGCAGTATTTT. This translates into CASSLLAGGGVDTQYF.

CDR3 amino acids: CASSLAPGLGNQPQHF. DNA of the CDR3: TGTGCCAGCAGCTTGGCCCCCGGATTAGGCAATCAGCCCCAGCATTTT. The V and J genes are TRBV5-6 and TRBJ1-5; D gene ambiguous. CDR1 is SGHDT, CDR2 YYEEEE, per germline. V shed 0 bases and J shed 2 bases, with 12 bases lying between them. The CDR3 contains 16 residues.

In DNA form, the CDR3 reads TGTGCCAGCAGTAGAGGTCCTGCCTACGAGCAGTACTTC. Encoded protein: CASSRGPAYEQYF. The chain joins TRBV6-2 or TRBV6-3 to TRBJ2-7, with no clear D. Per germline, CDR1 MNHEY and CDR2 SVGEGT. V lost 5 bases and J lost 2, with 10 bases in between. The CDR3 length is 13 residues.

The chain links TRBV4-2 to TRBJ2-5; D not certain. The DNA end is a closer match to TRBJ2-7, so the J assignment may be wrong. CDR3 length: 12 residues. CDR1 and CDR2 from the germline V gene are LGHNA and YNFKEQ. In DNA form, the CDR3 reads TGTGCCAGCAGCCAAGACGCCCGCGAGCAGTACTTC. Protein sequence: CASSQDAREQYF.

In this sample, this clonotype turned up once. The chain joins TRBV6-2 or TRBV6-3 to TRBJ2-3, with D tentatively TRBD2 (6 bases). CDR3 length equals 17 residues. Trimming removed 0 bases at V and 1 base at J, with 14 bases between. Germline V gene lookup returns CDR1 MNHEY and CDR2 SVGEGT. For the CDR3, the DNA is TGTGCCAGCAGTTACTCGCCACTAGCTGAGGGCACAGATACGCAGTATTTT. It encodes CASSYSPLAEGTDTQYF.

This clonotype was observed many times. This rearrangement joins TRBV9 to TRBJ1-1; D remains ambiguous. Germline V gene sequence: CDR1 SGDLS, CDR2 YYNGEE. The CDR3 has 12 residues. Trimming took off 2 bases at V and 1 base at J, with 3 bases between the two ends. The CDR3 loop is CASSVENTEAFF. CDR3 sequence (DNA): TGTGCCAGCAGCGTTGAGAACACTGAAGCTTTCTTT. The variable domain in full, with the rest retrieved from reference TRBV9 and TRBJ1-1, is DSGVTQTPKHLITATGQRVTLRCSPRSGDLSVYWYQQSLDQGLQFLIQYYNGEERAKGNILERFSAQQFPDLHSELNLSSLELGDSALYFCASSVENTEAFFGQGTRLTVV.

V and J are TRBV20-1 and TRBJ2-7; 7 bases line up with TRBD2. Germline CDR1 is DFQATT and CDR2 is SNEGSKA (reference sequence). V dropped 2 bases and J dropped 3; count of bases not matched to a gene: 10. The CDR3 extends over 15 amino acids. The CDR3 DNA follows: TGCAGTGCTAGATCTCACAGCGGGGCGAGCTACGAGCAGTACTTC. This encodes CSARSHSGASYEQYF.

This clonotype has only a few counts. The rearrangement uses TRBV10-3 and TRBJ2-1; the D is unclear. Germline V CDR1 and CDR2: ENHRY, SYGVKD. This CDR3 has 15 residues. The V and J ends lost 0 bases and 7 bases respectively, with 13 bases between them. The DNA for the CDR3 is TGTGCCATCAGTGAGTCGTGGGGTCCTAGAAATGAGCAGTTCTTC. Translated: CAISESWGPRNEQFF.

The rearrangement links TRBV28 to TRBJ2-1; D is uncertain. The CDR3 spans 15 residues. Trimming left V 9 bases short and J 0 bases short, with 15 bases between. Germline CDR1 and CDR2: MDHEN and SYDVKM. CDR3 nucleotides: TGTGCCAGTTTGGGTGGGTCTAGCTCCTACAATGAGCAGTTCTTC. It codes for CASLGGSSSYNEQFF. Full variable domain (rest looked up from reference TRBV28 and TRBJ2-1): DVKVTQSSRYLVKRTGEKVFLECVQDMDHENMFWYRQDPGLGLRLIYFSYDVKMKEKGDIPEGYSVSREKKERFSLILESASTNQTSMYLCASLGGSSSYNEQFFGPGTRLTVL.

The chain combines TRBV25-1 with TRBJ2-5; TRBD1 aligns across 7 bases. CDR3 length: 15 amino acids. Per germline, CDR1 MGHDK and CDR2 SYGVNS. Losses at the gene ends were 0 bases for V and 4 bases for J; bases not matched to a gene: 5. The CDR3 sequence is CASSEYKGAGETQYF. DNA of the CDR3: TGTGCCAGCAGTGAATATAAGGGGGCCGGAGAGACCCAGTACTTC. Full variable domain (missing parts from reference TRBV25-1 and TRBJ2-5): EADIYQTPRYLVIGTGKKITLECSQTMGHDKMYWYQQDPGMELHLIHYSYGVNSTEKGDLSSESTVSRIRTEHFPLTLESARPSHTSQYLCASSEYKGAGETQYFGPGTRLLVL.

The chain has TRBV7-9 and TRBJ2-3, with D unclear. There are 14 residues in the CDR3. The germline V gene encodes CDR1 SEHNR and CDR2 FQNEAQ (reference sequence). V was cut by 3 bases and J by 2 bases, with 9 bases left in between. The CDR3 here is CASSFTQFTDTQYF. The CDR3 region has the DNA TGTGCCAGCAGCTTTACCCAATTCACAGATACGCAGTATTTT.

The V and J genes are TRBV9 and TRBJ2-3; 11 positions agree with TRBD2. Trimming removed 0 bases from V and 1 base from J; junction bases left unmatched: 1. This CDR3 is built from 16 residues. CDR1 SGDLS and CDR2 YYNGEE come from the germline V gene. CDR3 DNA sequence: TGTGCCAGCAGCGTAGAGACTAGCGGGGGCACAGATACGCAGTATTTT. Translating it yields CASSVETSGGTDTQYF.

The sample holds a few counts of this clonotype. This chain joins TRBV11-2 and TRBJ2-1; D call uncertain. Trimming left V 2 bases short and J 8 bases short, with 16 bases between. The germline V gene has CDR1 SGHAT and CDR2 FQNNGV. The CDR3 length is 15 residues. CDR3 amino acids: CASSLLVPKGHEQFF. CDR3 nucleotide sequence: TGTGCCAGCAGCTTATTAGTCCCTAAGGGCCATGAGCAGTTCTTC. The full variable domain, rest sourced from reference TRBV11-2 and TRBJ2-1, is EAGVAQSPRYKIIEKRQSVAFWCNPISGHATLYWYQQILGQGPKLLIQFQNNGVVDDSQLPKDRFSAERLKGVDSTLKIQPAKLEDSAVYLCASSLLVPKGHEQFFGPGTRLTVL.

The chain links TRBV7-9 to TRBJ2-3, with no clear D. Trimming left V 11 bases short and J 5 bases short, with 17 bases between. The germline V gene has CDR1 SEHNR and CDR2 FQNEAQ (reference sequence). The CDR3 extends over 13 amino acids. Here the CDR3 DNA reads TGTGCCTGCCCTGGGGATCCGGGAGATACGCAGTATTTT. Translating it yields CACPGDPGDTQYF.

The CDR3 coding sequence is TGCAGTGCCCTAAAAGAAGCTAGCGGGACGCCGGGGGACACTAATACGCAGTATTTT. Translated: CSALKEASGTPGDTNTQYF. This chain connects TRBV20-1 to TRBJ2-3; TRBD2 matches 9 bases. Germline trimming cut 6 bases from V and 7 bases from J; bases unmatched to any gene: 26. The germline V gene has CDR1 DFQATT and CDR2 SNEGSKA (reference sequence). The CDR3 is 19 amino acids.

This chain joins TRBV15 and TRBJ2-2; D possibly corresponds to TRBD2 (6 bases). Germline V CDR1 and CDR2: LNHNV, YYDKDF (reference sequence). The CDR3 totals 16 residues. V was pared by 0 bases and J by 4 bases, with 12 bases between. CDR3 nucleotide sequence: TGTGCCACCAGCAGAGATTTACTAGCCAGCACCGGGGAGCTGTTTTTT. It yields the protein CATSRDLLASTGELFF. The full variable domain, with the rest looked up from reference TRBV15 and TRBJ2-2, is DAMVIQNPRYQVTQFGKPVTLSCSQTLNHNVMYWYQQKSSQAPKLLFHYYDKDFNNEADTPDNFQSRRPNTSFCFLDIRSPGLGDTAMYLCATSRDLLASTGELFFGEGSRLTVL.

This clonotype was recorded only once. The CDR3 DNA reads TGCAGCGTTGAACGATCGGGAGGTCGCCATGAGCAGTTCTTC. It translates to CSVERSGGRHEQFF. The chain has TRBV29-1 and TRBJ2-1; 7 bases align to TRBD2. Germline values: CDR1 SQVTM, CDR2 ANQGSEA. CDR3 length equals 14 residues. The V segment lost 2 bases and the J segment 8 bases; nucleotides outside the gene matches: 9.

The chain joins TRBV4-3 to TRBJ2-3; D is unclear. The CDR3 loop spans 16 amino acids. V shed 0 bases and J shed 2 bases, with 12 bases lying between them. CDR1 is LGHNA and CDR2 is YSLEER in the germline V gene. The DNA of the CDR3 is TGCGCCAGCAGCCAAGATCGAGGCCGCTACACAGATACGCAGTATTTT. Protein: CASSQDRGRYTDTQYF.